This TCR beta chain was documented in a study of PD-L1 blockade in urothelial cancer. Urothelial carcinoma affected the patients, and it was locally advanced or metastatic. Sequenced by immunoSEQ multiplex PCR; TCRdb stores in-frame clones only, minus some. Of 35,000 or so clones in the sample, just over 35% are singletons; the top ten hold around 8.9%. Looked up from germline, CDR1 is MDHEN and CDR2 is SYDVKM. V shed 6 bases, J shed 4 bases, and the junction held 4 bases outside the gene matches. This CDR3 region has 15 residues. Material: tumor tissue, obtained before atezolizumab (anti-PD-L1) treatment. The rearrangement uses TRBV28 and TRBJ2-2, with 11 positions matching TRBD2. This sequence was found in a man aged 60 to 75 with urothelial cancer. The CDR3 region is CASRTSGVTTGELFF. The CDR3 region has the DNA TGTGCCAGCAGGACTAGCGGGGTGACCACCGGGGAGCTGTTTTTT.